This T cell receptor beta chain was sequenced for a study of T cell clonotyping in hematopoietic cell transplantation. TCRdb keeps only in-frame clones here, not all; method: immunoSEQ multiplex PCR. The sample consists of approximately 11,000 clones, about half of them appearing once. Blood collection times were about day -28 and days 30, 100, 180 posttransplant. The source was peripheral blood mononuclear cells, collected 100 days after allogeneic stem cell transplant. The source of this sequence is a female patient aged 50-60 years who had an allogeneic stem cell transplant from an unrelated donor, so the T cells may come from the graft donor. Some clones in this sample may be carry-over from other donors' samples.

CDR3 sequence: CAWSGASSGANVLTF. In DNA, the CDR3 is TGTGCCTGGAGTGGAGCCAGCTCTGGGGCCAACGTCCTGACTTTC. The chain couples TRBV30 to TRBJ2-6; D unresolved. The CDR3 has 15 amino acids. Germline V gives CDR1 GTSNPN, CDR2 SVGIG (reference sequence). V shed 1 base and J shed 0 bases, with 7 bases lying between them.